This is a list of T cell receptor beta chains from one sample in a study of regulatory T cells in long-lasting Graves disease. MiXCR, run by TCRdb on the multiplex PCR reads, gives a single entry per CDR3 protein. The profile shows hundreds of thousands of distinct CDR3 sequences, roughly a sixth of them singletons. Sequencing used peripheral blood mononuclear cells (PBMCs), obtained at new diagnosis, from a patient treated with antithyroid drugs. These receptors came from a female donor with Graves disease. The CDR3 runs from the conserved cysteine through the conserved F or W. Fields, in order: J gene, clone size, V gene, D gene, CDR3 protein, CDR3 DNA. D genes are given only for firm matches. Only part of the rows carry a size: once, few, many, or a class if the clone is expanded.

j_gene: TRBJ1-6
abundance: many
v_gene: TRBV27
d_gene: .
CDR3aa: CASSRALGSPLHF
CDR3nt: TGTGCCAGCAGCAGAGCCTTGGGCTCACCCCTCCACTTT

j_gene: TRBJ2-7
abundance: many
v_gene: TRBV2
d_gene: .
CDR3aa: CASRAGQGNYEQYF
CDR3nt: TGTGCCAGCAGGGCAGGGCAGGGGAACTACGAGCAGTACTTC

j_gene: TRBJ1-2
abundance: many
v_gene: TRBV27
d_gene: TRBD1
CDR3aa: CASSLSRTGALNYGYTF
CDR3nt: TGTGCCAGCAGTTTATCCCGTACAGGGGCCCTTAACTATGGCTACACCTTC

j_gene: TRBJ2-7
abundance: many
v_gene: TRBV6-2/TRBV6-3
d_gene: TRBD2
CDR3aa: CASSELAGGQYEQYF
CDR3nt: TGTGCCAGCAGTGAGCTAGCGGGAGGCCAGTACGAGCAGTACTTC

j_gene: TRBJ1-1
abundance: many
v_gene: TRBV3-1
d_gene: .
CDR3aa: CASSQSGTEAFF
CDR3nt: TGTGCCAGCAGCCAGAGTGGGACTGAAGCTTTCTTT

j_gene: TRBJ2-2
abundance: many
v_gene: TRBV6-1
d_gene: .
CDR3aa: CASRPPGVGAGELFF
CDR3nt: TGTGCCAGCAGGCCGCCGGGCGTCGGCGCCGGGGAGCTGTTTTTT

j_gene: TRBJ2-2
abundance: .
v_gene: TRBV2
d_gene: TRBD1
CDR3aa: CASKGQGGTGELFF
CDR3nt: TGTGCCAGCAAGGGACAGGGTGGCACCGGGGAGCTGTTTTTT

j_gene: TRBJ2-3
abundance: many
v_gene: TRBV24-1
d_gene: .
CDR3aa: CATSAGSWDTQYF
CDR3nt: TGTGCCACCAGTGCGGGTAGCTGGGATACGCAGTATTTT

j_gene: TRBJ1-4
abundance: many
v_gene: TRBV7-9
d_gene: TRBD1
CDR3aa: CASSRDRGEKLFF
CDR3nt: TGTGCCAGCAGTCGGGACAGGGGGGAAAAACTGTTTTTT

j_gene: TRBJ2-7
abundance: many
v_gene: TRBV2
d_gene: TRBD2
CDR3aa: CASILDGGSHEQYF
CDR3nt: TGTGCCAGCATTCTGGACGGGGGGTCCCACGAGCAGTACTTC

j_gene: TRBJ2-5
abundance: few
v_gene: TRBV29-1
d_gene: TRBD1
CDR3aa: CSARTGAVGETQYF
CDR3nt: TGCAGCGCCCGGACAGGGGCCGTGGGAGAGACCCAGTACTTC

j_gene: TRBJ1-2
abundance: many
v_gene: TRBV9
d_gene: TRBD1
CDR3aa: CASSVAFRQGIPYGYTF
CDR3nt: TGTGCCAGCAGCGTAGCTTTCCGACAGGGGATTCCTTATGGCTACACCTTC

j_gene: TRBJ1-2
abundance: .
v_gene: TRBV29-1
d_gene: TRBD1
CDR3aa: CSVNSGQGRGYTF
CDR3nt: TGCAGCGTGAATTCTGGACAGGGCCGAGGCTACACCTTC

j_gene: TRBJ2-7
abundance: few
v_gene: TRBV4-2
d_gene: TRBD2
CDR3aa: CASSQPYQGLAGSYEQYF
CDR3nt: TGTGCCAGCAGCCAGCCATATCAGGGACTAGCGGGGAGCTACGAGCAGTACTTC

j_gene: TRBJ2-7
abundance: many
v_gene: TRBV3-1
d_gene: TRBD1
CDR3aa: CASSRQGAYEQYF
CDR3nt: TGTGCCAGCAGCCGACAGGGGGCCTACGAGCAGTACTTC

j_gene: TRBJ2-1
abundance: .
v_gene: TRBV11-2
d_gene: .
CDR3aa: CASSFGPGLSYNEQFF
CDR3nt: TGTGCCAGCAGCTTTGGTCCGGGGCTCTCCTACAATGAGCAGTTCTTC

j_gene: TRBJ1-5
abundance: few
v_gene: TRBV19
d_gene: .
CDR3aa: CASSIDGSMTTLYSNQPQHF
CDR3nt: TGTGCCAGTAGTATAGATGGCAGTATGACTACCCTCTATAGCAATCAGCCCCAGCATTTT

j_gene: TRBJ2-1
abundance: many
v_gene: TRBV7-9
d_gene: TRBD2
CDR3aa: CASSSSLAGGPKEQFF
CDR3nt: TGTGCCAGCAGCTCCTCACTAGCGGGAGGGCCAAAAGAGCAGTTCTTC

j_gene: TRBJ1-4
abundance: many
v_gene: TRBV7-9
d_gene: TRBD1
CDR3aa: CASSSPGQGVEKLFF
CDR3nt: TGTGCCAGCAGCTCGCCGGGACAGGGGGTGGAGAAACTGTTTTTT

j_gene: TRBJ1-2
abundance: .
v_gene: TRBV29-1
d_gene: .
CDR3aa: CSVSRQGNYGYTF
CDR3nt: TGCAGCGTTTCCCGCCAGGGTAACTATGGCTACACCTTC

j_gene: TRBJ2-2
abundance: .
v_gene: TRBV7-6
d_gene: .
CDR3aa: CASSLVAPLGLNTGELFF
CDR3nt: TGTGCCAGCAGCTTAGTGGCCCCTCTGGGGCTGAACACCGGGGAGCTGTTTTTT

j_gene: TRBJ2-7
abundance: many
v_gene: TRBV12-3/TRBV12-4
d_gene: TRBD1
CDR3aa: CASSPTGGPPYEQYF
CDR3nt: TGTGCCAGCAGTCCGACAGGGGGCCCCCCCTACGAGCAGTACTTC

j_gene: TRBJ2-1
abundance: few
v_gene: TRBV12-3/TRBV12-4
d_gene: TRBD2
CDR3aa: CASSSRTSGTNEQFF
CDR3nt: TGTGCCAGCAGTTCCCGGACTAGCGGGACGAATGAGCAGTTCTTC

j_gene: TRBJ2-2
abundance: few
v_gene: TRBV12-3/TRBV12-4
d_gene: .
CDR3aa: CASIAGGNTGELFF
CDR3nt: TGTGCCAGCATCGCCGGGGGGAACACCGGGGAGCTGTTTTTT

j_gene: TRBJ2-1
abundance: many
v_gene: TRBV28
d_gene: .
CDR3aa: CASSLYGSRGSYNEQFF
CDR3nt: TGTGCCAGCAGTTTATACGGTTCCAGGGGCTCCTACAATGAGCAGTTCTTC

j_gene: TRBJ2-1
abundance: many
v_gene: TRBV7-3
d_gene: TRBD2
CDR3aa: CASSLGPGTGGLGNEQFF
CDR3nt: TGTGCCAGCAGCTTAGGACCGGGGACGGGAGGGCTGGGAAATGAGCAGTTCTTC

j_gene: TRBJ2-7
abundance: .
v_gene: TRBV5-6
d_gene: TRBD2
CDR3aa: CASSLLGGLAGDEQYF
CDR3nt: TGTGCCAGCAGCTTGTTAGGGGGACTAGCGGGAGACGAGCAGTACTTC

j_gene: TRBJ1-3
abundance: .
v_gene: TRBV27
d_gene: TRBD1
CDR3aa: CASKKGGTGNTIYF
CDR3nt: TGTGCCAGCAAGAAAGGGGGCACTGGAAACACCATATATTTT

j_gene: TRBJ2-2
abundance: many
v_gene: TRBV5-6
d_gene: TRBD1
CDR3aa: CASSLGTGGTGELFF
CDR3nt: TGTGCCAGCAGCCTTGGGACAGGGGGCACCGGGGAGCTGTTTTTT

j_gene: TRBJ1-2
abundance: many
v_gene: TRBV4-3
d_gene: .
CDR3aa: CASSQDHWQRNYGYTF
CDR3nt: TGCGCCAGCAGCCAAGATCATTGGCAGCGTAACTATGGCTACACCTTC

j_gene: TRBJ2-1
abundance: many
v_gene: TRBV7-2
d_gene: .
CDR3aa: CASSFSREKNEQFF
CDR3nt: TGTGCCAGCAGCTTTTCCAGGGAGAAAAATGAGCAGTTCTTC

j_gene: TRBJ1-1
abundance: many
v_gene: TRBV12-3/TRBV12-4
d_gene: .
CDR3aa: CASNPGRYTEAFF
CDR3nt: TGTGCCAGCAACCCCGGACGGTACACTGAAGCTTTCTTT

j_gene: TRBJ2-7
abundance: many
v_gene: TRBV7-6
d_gene: TRBD1
CDR3aa: CASSLGQGAEGQYF
CDR3nt: TGTGCCAGCAGCTTAGGGCAGGGGGCAGAAGGGCAGTACTTC

j_gene: TRBJ2-2
abundance: few
v_gene: TRBV9
d_gene: .
CDR3aa: CASSVGPVSNTGELFF
CDR3nt: TGTGCCAGCAGCGTAGGTCCCGTCTCGAACACCGGGGAGCTGTTTTTT

j_gene: TRBJ1-4
abundance: many
v_gene: TRBV2
d_gene: .
CDR3aa: CASSPRVGNEKLFF
CDR3nt: TGTGCCAGCAGCCCGAGAGTCGGGAATGAAAAACTGTTTTTT

j_gene: TRBJ1-3
abundance: many
v_gene: TRBV12-3/TRBV12-4
d_gene: .
CDR3aa: CASSLGPVETIYF
CDR3nt: TGTGCCAGCAGTTTGGGGCCAGTAGAGACCATATATTTT

j_gene: TRBJ2-5
abundance: many
v_gene: TRBV6-2/TRBV6-3
d_gene: TRBD1
CDR3aa: CASRATGGTETQYF
CDR3nt: TGTGCCAGCAGGGCCACAGGGGGCACGGAGACCCAGTACTTC

j_gene: TRBJ2-2
abundance: few
v_gene: TRBV7-3
d_gene: TRBD2
CDR3aa: CASSLSSGGPGYTGELFF
CDR3nt: TGTGCCAGCAGCTTATCCAGCGGGGGGCCAGGATACACCGGGGAGCTGTTTTTT

j_gene: TRBJ1-6
abundance: many
v_gene: TRBV10-3
d_gene: .
CDR3aa: CAISAGTDNSPLHF
CDR3nt: TGTGCCATCAGTGCTGGGACGGATAATTCACCCCTCCACTTT

j_gene: TRBJ1-3
abundance: few
v_gene: TRBV14
d_gene: .
CDR3aa: CASSRPPGQATVGGNTIYF
CDR3nt: TGTGCCAGCAGCCGCCCCCCCGGGCAGGCGACTGTGGGAGGAAACACCATATATTTT

j_gene: TRBJ1-6
abundance: many
v_gene: TRBV7-9
d_gene: .
CDR3aa: CASSPPLRGTLHF
CDR3nt: TGTGCCAGCAGCCCCCCGCTGAGGGGCACCCTCCACTTT

j_gene: TRBJ2-1
abundance: many
v_gene: TRBV12-3/TRBV12-4
d_gene: TRBD2
CDR3aa: CASVPGTNWRGGSSYNEQFF
CDR3nt: TGTGCCAGCGTACCCGGGACGAATTGGCGGGGGGGAAGCTCCTACAATGAGCAGTTCTTC

j_gene: TRBJ1-5
abundance: many
v_gene: TRBV20-1
d_gene: .
CDR3aa: CSAREGVGNQPQHF
CDR3nt: TGCAGTGCTAGAGAGGGAGTGGGCAATCAGCCCCAGCATTTT

j_gene: TRBJ2-1
abundance: many
v_gene: TRBV7-6
d_gene: .
CDR3aa: CASSLRLNNNEQFF
CDR3nt: TGTGCCAGCAGCCTGAGACTCAATAACAATGAGCAGTTCTTC

j_gene: TRBJ2-1
abundance: many
v_gene: TRBV7-2
d_gene: .
CDR3aa: CASSLEGEDEQFF
CDR3nt: TGTGCCAGCAGCTTAGAGGGGGAGGATGAGCAGTTCTTC

j_gene: TRBJ2-7
abundance: many
v_gene: TRBV13
d_gene: .
CDR3aa: CASTKGSSYEQYF
CDR3nt: TGTGCCAGCACAAAGGGAAGCTCCTACGAGCAGTACTTC

j_gene: TRBJ1-1
abundance: many
v_gene: TRBV19
d_gene: .
CDR3aa: CASIERPWDHEAFF
CDR3nt: TGTGCCAGTATAGAGAGACCATGGGACCACGAAGCTTTCTTT

j_gene: TRBJ2-5
abundance: many
v_gene: TRBV6-5
d_gene: .
CDR3aa: CASSYSVRQEETQYF
CDR3nt: TGTGCCAGCAGTTACTCGGTGAGACAGGAAGAGACCCAGTACTTC

j_gene: TRBJ2-1
abundance: few
v_gene: TRBV18
d_gene: TRBD2
CDR3aa: CASSPLAGGLNEQFF
CDR3nt: TGTGCCAGCTCACCCTTAGCGGGGGGCCTGAATGAGCAGTTCTTC

j_gene: TRBJ1-1
abundance: many
v_gene: TRBV13
d_gene: .
CDR3aa: CASSLGDLGQTNTEAFF
CDR3nt: TGTGCCAGCAGCTTAGGCGACCTGGGGCAGACGAACACTGAAGCTTTCTTT

j_gene: TRBJ2-1
abundance: once
v_gene: TRBV7-9
d_gene: TRBD2
CDR3aa: CASSRTSGISYNEQFF
CDR3nt: TGTGCCAGCAGCCGAACTAGCGGGATCTCCTACAATGAGCAGTTCTTC

j_gene: TRBJ1-1
abundance: .
v_gene: TRBV20-1
d_gene: TRBD1
CDR3aa: CSARDPDRVETEAFF
CDR3nt: TGCAGTGCTAGAGACCCTGACAGGGTGGAAACTGAAGCTTTCTTT

j_gene: TRBJ2-7
abundance: .
v_gene: TRBV4-1
d_gene: .
CDR3aa: CASSPPGSGNEQYF
CDR3nt: TGCGCCAGCAGCCCCCCGGGTTCCGGGAACGAGCAGTACTTC